Following are 21 T cell receptor beta chains from one sample sequenced in a study of glioma-infiltrating T cells after dendritic cell vaccination. The assay was immunoSEQ multiplex PCR, and TCRdb's table has in-frame clones only and misses some. This table holds about 30,000 clones, 90% found once. The sequences come from blood, collected before dendritic cell vaccination. The receptors here all came from a human donor with glioblastoma.

This clone was detected only a few times. V and J are TRBV6-1 and TRBJ2-3, with D uncertain. Per the germline V gene, CDR1 is MNHNS and CDR2 is SASEGT. The CDR3 covers 14 residues. V lost 10 bases and J lost 4, with 18 bases in between. The CDR3 protein is CATRLRRKADTQYF. Here the CDR3 DNA reads TGTGCCACCCGGCTTCGGCGGAAGGCAGATACGCAGTATTTT.

V and J are TRBV7-8 and TRBJ2-5; 12 nucleotides agree with TRBD2. Germline loops: CDR1 SGHVS, CDR2 FQNEAQ. The CDR3 has 18 residues. The junction had 10 bases not matched to a gene; V was cut back by 1 base and J by 4 bases. CDR3 loop: CASSLGWASGGARETQYF. The CDR3 nucleotides are TGTGCCAGCAGCTTAGGTTGGGCTAGCGGGGGGGCCAGAGAGACCCAGTACTTC.

As regards this clone: At the DNA level, this CDR3 is encoded by other sequences in the same sample as well. The chain carries TRBV7-2 and TRBJ2-1; 9 bases match TRBD2. CDR1 is SGHTA and CDR2 is FQGNSA in the germline V gene. CDR3 length equals 15 residues. The V and J ends lost 3 bases and 4 bases, in that order; junction bases with no gene match: 4. Here the CDR3 reads CASSFSGGSYNEQFF. The CDR3, as DNA: TGTGCCAGCAGCTTTAGCGGGGGCTCTTACAATGAGCAGTTCTTC. The complete variable domain, with remaining parts taken from reference TRBV7-2 and TRBJ2-1, reads GAGVSQSPSNKVTEKGKDVELRCDPISGHTALYWYRQSLGQGLEFLIYFQGNSAPDKSGLPSDRFSAERTGGSVSTLTIQRTQQEDSAVYLCASSFSGGSYNEQFFGPGTRLTVL.

As for this clone: Its ends do not fully match the called genes, so a read error is possible. The rearrangement links TRBV19 to TRBJ1-6; D is unresolved. Germline CDR1 is LNHDA and CDR2 is SQIVND (reference sequence). The CDR3 totals 13 residues. CDR3 sequence: CASSRYYNSPLHF. The CDR3 DNA sequence: TGTGCCAGTAGTAGATACTATAATTCCCCCCTCCACTTT.

There are a few counts of this clone. The V and J genes are TRBV6-5 and TRBJ1-5; 10 bases line up with TRBD1. The germline V gene encodes CDR1 MNHEY and CDR2 SVGAGI. The CDR3 has 15 amino acids. Trimming took 5 bases from V and 4 from J; bases not matched to a gene: 5. CDR3 protein: CASSAGTGANQPQHF. The CDR3 DNA reads TGTGCCAGCAGTGCCGGGACAGGGGCGAATCAGCCCCAGCATTTT.

The chain uses TRBV19 and TRBJ1-1; D might be TRBD1 (6 bases). There are 14 residues in the CDR3. V gave up 6 bases and J gave up 1 base, with 12 bases separating them. The germline gives CDR1 LNHDA, CDR2 SQIVND (reference sequence). As DNA, the CDR3 is TGTGCCAGTAGGGTACAGGGATCGAACACTGAAGCTTTCTTT. Amino acids: CASRVQGSNTEAFF.

The chain employs TRBV7-2 and TRBJ2-7, with D perhaps matching TRBD1 (5 bases). The CDR3 loop spans 18 amino acids. The germline V gene has CDR1 SGHTA and CDR2 FQGNSA. V dropped 2 bases and J dropped 2 bases, with 22 bases sitting between them. The CDR3 sequence: CASSLSPPGMAYPYEQYF. The CDR3 coding sequence is TGTGCCAGCAGCTTATCCCCCCCAGGGATGGCGTACCCCTACGAGCAGTACTTC. Full variable domain (remainder filled in from reference TRBV7-2 and TRBJ2-7): GAGVSQSPSNKVTEKGKDVELRCDPISGHTALYWYRQSLGQGLEFLIYFQGNSAPDKSGLPSDRFSAERTGGSVSTLTIQRTQQEDSAVYLCASSLSPPGMAYPYEQYFGPGTRLTVT.

V usage is TRBV7-9 and J usage is TRBJ2-7; the D is unclear. Germline V gene sequence: CDR1 SEHNR, CDR2 FQNEAQ (reference sequence). The CDR3 has 12 amino acids. Between the trimmed V and J ends, which lost 2 bases and 6 bases, there was a span of 8 bases. CDR3 in DNA: TGTGCCAGCAGCTTACTGGGCCTCGAGCAGTACTTC. It yields the protein CASSLLGLEQYF.

The rearrangement links TRBV6-5 to TRBJ1-5; the match to TRBD1 covers 10 bases. The CDR3 consists of 15 residues. After removal of 2 bases from V and 6 bases from J, the junction contained 4 bases not matched to a gene. Germline-derived CDR1 and CDR2 are MNHEY and SVGAGI. CDR3 in DNA: TGTGCCAGCAGTTACCGACAGGGGGCGGGTCAGCCCCAGCATTTT. Its protein is CASSYRQGAGQPQHF.

This chain uses TRBV15 with TRBJ2-5, with D unclear. The V and J ends lost 5 bases and 2 bases respectively, with 12 bases between them. This CDR3 has 14 amino acids. Germline values: CDR1 LNHNV, CDR2 YYDKDF (reference sequence). CDR3: CATSGEAVQETQYF. The CDR3 DNA sequence: TGTGCCACCAGCGGCGAGGCGGTACAAGAGACCCAGTACTTC.

The chain links TRBV4-1 to TRBJ2-5, with TRBD2 matching over 7 bases. V was pared by 0 bases and J by 5 bases, with 6 bases of the junction left unmatched. This CDR3 region has 15 residues. Germline-derived CDR1 and CDR2 are MGHRA and YSYEKL. CDR3 coding DNA: TGCGCCAGCAGCCAAGAGCGGGGGAACGGGGAGACCCAGTACTTC. As protein: CASSQERGNGETQYF.

The rearrangement joins TRBV5-1 to TRBJ1-4, with TRBD1 matching 12 bases. The germline V gene encodes CDR1 SGHRS and CDR2 YFSETQ. After removal of 3 bases from V and 2 bases from J, the junction contained 5 bases not matched to a gene. This CDR3 is built from 17 residues. CDR3 bases: TGCGCCAGCAGCTGGGGACAGGGGGCCTCGACTAATGAAAAACTGTTTTTT. Encoded protein: CASSWGQGASTNEKLFF.

The chain joins TRBV6-6 to TRBJ1-4; D possibly corresponds to TRBD1 (5 bases). Germline-derived CDR1 and CDR2 are MNHNY and SVGAGI (reference sequence). V lost 0 bases and J lost 3, with 5 bases in between. This CDR3 region has 14 residues. The CDR3 loop reads CASSYSRANEKLFF. CDR3 nucleotides: TGTGCCAGCAGTTACTCCAGGGCTAATGAAAAACTGTTTTTT.

The chain uses TRBV11-2 and TRBJ1-2, with TRBD1 as a possible D gene (5 bases). The CDR3 sequence is 14 residues long. Per the germline V gene, CDR1 is SGHAT and CDR2 is FQNNGV. V lost 1 base, J lost 4 bases, and 10 bases lay in between. CDR3 DNA: TGTGCCAGCAGCTTAGGGCAGGGTGCCTATGGCTACACCTTC. Its protein product is CASSLGQGAYGYTF.

The chain employs TRBV4-2 and TRBJ2-5, with D possibly matching TRBD2 (5 bases). Germline values: CDR1 LGHNA, CDR2 YNFKEQ. V shed 1 base and J shed 5 bases, with 8 bases lying between them. The CDR3 has 13 amino acids. This chain's CDR3 is CASSQGRGETQYF. CDR3 nucleotides: TGTGCCAGCAGCCAAGGCCGAGGGGAGACCCAGTACTTC.

The J gene is TRBJ2-4, the V gene TRBV4-1, with D possibly matching TRBD1 (6 bases). V was trimmed by 4 bases and J by 0 bases, leaving 22 bases between them. The CDR3 has 19 amino acids. Germline CDR1 MGHRA, CDR2 YSYEKL. CDR3 nucleotide sequence: TGCGCCAGCAGCCTTCTTGGGGCCGCAGGGGCGGTAGCCAAAAACATTCAGTACTTC. This encodes CASSLLGAAGAVAKNIQYF.

Note on this clone: The same CDR3 arises from other DNA sequences in this sample as well. The chain links TRBV19 to TRBJ2-3, with 10 nucleotides matching TRBD2. Germline CDR1 reads LNHDA; CDR2 reads SQIVND (reference sequence). Trimming at V came to 6 bases and at J to 2 bases, leaving 8 bases not matched to a gene. The CDR3 extends over 16 amino acids. The CDR3 sequence: CASRTSSGGHTDTQYF. The CDR3 DNA sequence: TGTGCCAGTAGGACGAGTAGCGGGGGGCACACAGATACGCAGTATTTT.

The genes are TRBV19 and TRBJ2-1; possibly TRBD2 for D (5 bases). The CDR3 spans 14 residues. Per germline, CDR1 LNHDA and CDR2 SQIVND (reference sequence). The V end lost 5 bases, the J end lost 3 bases, and 11 bases lay between the germline ends. The CDR3 sequence: CASSPRVNYNEQFF. The CDR3 DNA is TGTGCCAGTAGTCCGAGGGTGAACTACAATGAGCAGTTCTTC.

As for this clone: This sample also contains other DNA sequences that code for the same CDR3. This chain links TRBV6-1 with TRBJ1-6, with D possibly being TRBD1 (6 bases). CDR3 length equals 16 residues. The germline V and J ends were trimmed by 3 bases and 0 bases, with 9 bases remaining between them. Germline values: CDR1 MNHNS, CDR2 SASEGT. The CDR3, as DNA: TGTGCCAGCAGTGAGGTAGGGGGCTCCTATAATTCACCCCTCCACTTT. Translated: CASSEVGGSYNSPLHF.

The chain combines TRBV7-6 with TRBJ2-5, with 7 bases identical to TRBD1. Germline loops: CDR1 SGHVS, CDR2 FNYEAQ. The CDR3 totals 15 residues. The V segment lost 0 bases and the J segment 4 bases; nucleotides outside the gene matches: 5. The DNA for the CDR3 is TGTGCCAGCAGCTTAGCAGGGGGCGAGGGAGAGACCCAGTACTTC. This translates into CASSLAGGEGETQYF.

The chain uses TRBV11-2 and TRBJ2-7; 7 positions agree with TRBD2. The germline CDR1 and CDR2 sequences are SGHAT and FQNNGV. V shed 4 bases, J shed 6 bases, and the junction held 6 bases outside the gene matches. The length of the CDR3 is 13 residues. The CDR3 here is CASSSLRGVEQYF. The CDR3 DNA reads TGTGCCAGCAGCTCCCTTCGGGGGGTCGAGCAGTACTTC.